The rows below give T cell receptor beta chains drawn from one sample of a study of T cell repertoires in cytomegalovirus infection. TCRdb used MiXCR to reprocess the reads, holding one entry per CDR3 protein. There are 800,000 to 950,000 distinct CDR3 sequences in the sample; about 30% occur only once, and around 12% lies in the top ten. No antigens are known for them. The sequenced sample was cultured CD8+ T cells from PBMCs, obtained from culture after CMV antigen stimulation. The receptors derive from a human donor in good health (CMV status not recorded). Some clones in this sample may be carry-over from other donors' samples. CDR3s include the opening cysteine and the closing phenylalanine or tryptophan. A D gene is named only where the DNA matches it firmly. Size is stated for part of the rows, as once, few or many counts, or as a class when the clone is expanded.

TRBV6-1	NA	TRBD1	TRBJ2-3	TGTGCCAGCAGTGTGGTAGGGGGCTTGACAGATACGCAGTATTTT	CASSVVGGLTDTQYF
TRBV19	NA	NA	TRBJ2-1	TGTGCCAGTAGTATAATTGGGGCAGGGGCCAATGAGCAGTTCTTC	CASSIIGAGANEQFF
TRBV12-3/TRBV12-4	NA	NA	TRBJ1-2	TGTGCCAGCAGTTTAGCGTTGGAGGGCGTCTATGGCTACACCTTC	CASSLALEGVYGYTF
TRBV27	NA	NA	TRBJ2-3	TGTGCCAGCAGTTTTGGGAGGCCCAATACGCAGTATTTT	CASSFGRPNTQYF
TRBV27	NA	NA	TRBJ2-3	TGTGCCAGCAGTTATGGTCTAGCTGTAGACACGCAGTATTTT	CASSYGLAVDTQYF
TRBV7-1	NA	TRBD2	TRBJ2-3	TGTGCCAGCAGCTCGACGGGGCGCGGGGGGGTCACAGATACGCAGTATTTT	CASSSTGRGGVTDTQYF
TRBV15	NA	NA	TRBJ1-2	TGTGCCACCAGCAGAGGTTGGGGACGGACCTATGGCTACACCTTC	CATSRGWGRTYGYTF
TRBV7-6	NA	NA	TRBJ2-2	TGTGCCAGCAGCGGCCCATACGTAGGTGGGCTGTTTTTT	CASSGPYVGGLFF
TRBV7-6	few	NA	TRBJ2-3	TGTGCCAGCAGTAGGGACATCACAGATACGCAGTATTTT	CASSRDITDTQYF
TRBV6-6	few	NA	TRBJ2-7	TGTGCCACCGTCCAAGGCGAGCAGTACTTC	CATVQGEQYF
TRBV7-9	many	NA	TRBJ2-6	TGTGCCAGCAGCCTACAGAGCTCTGGGGCCAACGTCCTGACTTTC	CASSLQSSGANVLTF
TRBV27	few	NA	TRBJ2-2	TGTGCCAGCAGTTTATTGGGAGACGGGGAGCTGTTTTTT	CASSLLGDGELFF
TRBV6-1	few	TRBD1	TRBJ1-1	TGTGCCAGCAGTGATTCAGGGGGCTACACTGAAGCTTTCTTT	CASSDSGGYTEAFF
TRBV7-8	many	NA	TRBJ2-7	TGTGCCAGCAGCCCGGACCCCTTGGGCACCTACGAGCAGTACTTC	CASSPDPLGTYEQYF
TRBV7-9	many	NA	TRBJ2-3	TGTGCCAGCAGCCCAGACGATTCTAGCACAGATACGCAGTATTTT	CASSPDDSSTDTQYF
TRBV27	NA	NA	TRBJ2-2	TGTGCCAGCAGCCCCTCGCGGGGGCGAGACACCGGGGAGCTGTTTTTT	CASSPSRGRDTGELFF
TRBV9	NA	TRBD1	TRBJ1-6	TGTGCCAGCAGCGTAGCGCTCGGACAGGGGGCAAATTCACCCCTCCACTTT	CASSVALGQGANSPLHF
TRBV4-1	few	NA	TRBJ2-1	TGTGCCAGCAGCGCCACAGGGCTTGAGCAGTTCTTC	CASSATGLEQFF
TRBV7-8	many	NA	TRBJ1-4	TGTGCCAGCAGCTTAGCCGGGGGGAGGGAAAAACTGTTTTTT	CASSLAGGREKLFF
TRBV20-1	NA	NA	TRBJ2-7	TGCAGTGCCCTTAGGAGGGATCCCCTTAAGGGGCAGTACTTC	CSALRRDPLKGQYF
TRBV10-3	NA	NA	TRBJ2-7	TGTGCCATCAGTGAGTCCGTGCGGTACGAGCAGTACTTC	CAISESVRYEQYF
TRBV28	NA	NA	TRBJ2-2	TGTGCTACAGGGACCTCTTATTCTGGGGAGCTGTTTTTT	CATGTSYSGELFF
TRBV19	NA	NA	TRBJ1-2	TGTGCCAGTAGTATCGCAGGACCACTGGACTATGGCTACACCTTC	CASSIAGPLDYGYTF
TRBV12-5	NA	NA	TRBJ2-1	TGTGCTAGTGGGAGGGATTCGCGTGAGCAGTTCTTC	CASGRDSREQFF
TRBV6-1	many	NA	TRBJ2-3	TGTGCCAGCAGTGAAAGTTTCGGGGGCCCAGATACGCAGTATTTT	CASSESFGGPDTQYF
TRBV5-4	NA	TRBD1	TRBJ2-2	TGTGCCAGCAGGACCCGGGACAGGGACACCGGGGAGCTGTTTTTT	CASRTRDRDTGELFF
TRBV4-3	NA	TRBD2	TRBJ2-1	TGCGCCAGCAGCCAAGATTCGACTAGCGGGGGGGGGTACAATGAGCAGTTCTTC	CASSQDSTSGGGYNEQFF
TRBV24-1	once	TRBD1	TRBJ2-7	TGTGCCACCAGTCTGGACAGGTTCTCCTACGAGCAGTACTTC	CATSLDRFSYEQYF
TRBV4-1	NA	NA	TRBJ2-1	TGTGCCAGCAGCCCTCTGATGAAAAGGGCCTCGGGTAATGAGCAGTTCTTC	CASSPLMKRASGNEQFF
TRBV29-1	NA	NA	TRBJ1-4	TGCAGCGTTGAGGAAGGGGCAGGAGCCTATGAAAAACTGTTTTTT	CSVEEGAGAYEKLFF
TRBV6-2/TRBV6-3	NA	NA	TRBJ2-7	TGTGCCAGCAGTTACAGCAGGGGACCCTACGAGCAGTACTTC	CASSYSRGPYEQYF
TRBV9	NA	NA	TRBJ2-1	TGTGCCAGCAGCGTAGAAGGGTCACCCCAACCGTACAATGAGCAGTTCTTC	CASSVEGSPQPYNEQFF
TRBV7-2	NA	TRBD2	TRBJ2-3	TGTGCCAGCAGCTCGCTAGCGGGGGGCTACACAGATACGCAGTATTTT	CASSSLAGGYTDTQYF
TRBV6-4	few	NA	TRBJ1-2	TGTGCCAGCAGTGACTATCCAGGGAGCTATGGCTACACCTTC	CASSDYPGSYGYTF
TRBV27	NA	TRBD1	TRBJ2-3	TGTGCCAGCAGTACAGGGACAGGGGGCAGGTATTTT	CASSTGTGGRYF
TRBV6-2/TRBV6-3	few	NA	TRBJ2-3	TGTGCCAGCAGTTACACTTCAGCAGGCGCAGATACGCAGTATTTT	CASSYTSAGADTQYF
TRBV9	NA	NA	TRBJ2-2	TGTGCCAGCAGCCCCAGCAGGGCGGTTTACACCGGGGAGCTGTTTTTT	CASSPSRAVYTGELFF
TRBV6-6	NA	NA	TRBJ1-6	TGTGCCAGCAGTTATAAGAGACTGGCGTTGAAACGGGAGGGAGAGGTACCCCTCCACTTT	CASSYKRLALKREGEVPLHF
TRBV6-5	many	TRBD1	TRBJ2-1	TGTGCCAGCAGTTACTACCGGGACAGGGATTTCTCCTACAATGAGCAGTTCTTC	CASSYYRDRDFSYNEQFF
TRBV15	NA	TRBD1	TRBJ1-6	TGTGCCACCAGCTTGCACAGGGGCCCTAATTCACCCCTCCACTTT	CATSLHRGPNSPLHF
TRBV7-2	many	TRBD2	TRBJ2-5	TGTGCCAGCAGTTCCATGACTAGCGATCAAGAGACCCAGTACTTC	CASSSMTSDQETQYF
TRBV3-1	few	NA	TRBJ2-1	TGTGCCAGCAGCCAAGAGGTATGGTCCTACAATGAGCAGTTCTTC	CASSQEVWSYNEQFF
TRBV9	NA	NA	TRBJ1-4	TGTGCCAGCAGCCGCGACAGTCTGCCTAATGAAAAACTGTTTTTT	CASSRDSLPNEKLFF
TRBV4-2	NA	TRBD2	TRBJ2-1	TGTGCCAGCAGCCAAGATTGGCTAGCGGGGGCCTACAATGAGCAGTTCTTC	CASSQDWLAGAYNEQFF
TRBV11-2	many	NA	TRBJ1-5	TGTGCCAGCAGCCTAAGGGAGGGGGGCAATCAGCCCCAGCATTTT	CASSLREGGNQPQHF
TRBV19	NA	TRBD1	TRBJ2-7	TGTGCCAGTAGCGCGACAGGGAGCTCCTACGAGCAGTACTTC	CASSATGSSYEQYF
TRBV12-3/TRBV12-4	NA	TRBD1	TRBJ1-1	TGTGCCAGCAGTTTGACACTCCCGGGACAGAAATACACTGAAGCTTTCTTT	CASSLTLPGQKYTEAFF
TRBV7-6	NA	NA	TRBJ2-2	TGTGCCAGCAGCGTCCGACGGGACGGACCGAACACCGGGGAGCTGTTTTTT	CASSVRRDGPNTGELFF